This entry features one TCR beta chain sequence. The antigen it recognizes is unknown. Per-nucleotide qualities are absent, and no much larger clonotype sits a single base away. The CDR3 runs 12 residues from the cysteine to the phenylalanine. Just CDR3 DNA is preserved here, 36 bases in frame from base 1. The data are from a study of early T cells in non-severe SARS-CoV-2 infection (dated by TCRdb to the early 2020s). A note on the overall study: Because TCR sequencing was done on bulk RNA from unsorted whole blood, the alpha and beta chains could not be paired. Overall results and qualifications from the work: VDJdb matching was skewed toward anti-spike CD8 responses, so virus-specific expansions were likely underestimated and private and CD4 specificities were missed.

The library was prepared using 5' RACE. Instrument used: NextSeq 500. The TCR library protocol attached unique molecular identifiers to individual cDNA molecules to correct for sequencing error and PCR bias. Both TCR alpha and beta chains were sequenced, and tight co-correlation was observed between alpha and beta sequence abundances in each sample. The paper's processing steps were these. V gene, J gene and CDR3 annotation of TCR sequences was performed with Decombinator V4. Expanded TCRs were defined as changing significantly between any two time points under a Poisson model with p below 0.0001. TCR abundances were normalised to the total number of TCRs sequenced in each sample and reported as counts per million. TRAV1-2 paired with TRAJ12, TRAJ20 or TRAJ33 defined MAIT TCRs, while TRAV10 paired with TRAJ18 defined iNKT TCRs. VDJdb, accessed on 1 November 2021, was searched for TCRs annotated for CMV, EBV and SARS-CoV-2, and TCRs annotated for more than one antigen were excluded. TCRdb reran the public reads through fastp at Q25 and MiXCR, keeping productive beta chains. Rows with a matching CDR3 protein are joined into one entry that keeps the most common DNA and genes. The V and J calls reflect TCRdb's pipeline rather than the authors' work. A total of under 75,000 distinct CDR3 sequences appear in this sample, 12% of them only once. The ten top clones hold roughly a tenth of the sample.

Set within a cohort of healthcare workers in London, UK, this nested case-control study involved weekly PCR testing of nasopharyngeal swabs along with blood sampling. Healthcare workers were recruited between 23 and 31 March 2020, during the week of the UK lockdown, and were followed weekly for up to 16 weeks. Here the chain combines TRBV3-2 and TRBJ1-1. TRBV3-2 constitutes a pseudogene. The sequenced material came from whole blood. The sequence derives from an adult who was a healthcare worker with PCR-confirmed SARS-CoV-2 infection or an uninfected control (not recorded which). The CDR3 protein: CASSLSDSEAFF. The nucleotide sequence reads as follows: TGTGCCAGCAGCCTAAGCGACAGTGAAGCTTTCTTT.